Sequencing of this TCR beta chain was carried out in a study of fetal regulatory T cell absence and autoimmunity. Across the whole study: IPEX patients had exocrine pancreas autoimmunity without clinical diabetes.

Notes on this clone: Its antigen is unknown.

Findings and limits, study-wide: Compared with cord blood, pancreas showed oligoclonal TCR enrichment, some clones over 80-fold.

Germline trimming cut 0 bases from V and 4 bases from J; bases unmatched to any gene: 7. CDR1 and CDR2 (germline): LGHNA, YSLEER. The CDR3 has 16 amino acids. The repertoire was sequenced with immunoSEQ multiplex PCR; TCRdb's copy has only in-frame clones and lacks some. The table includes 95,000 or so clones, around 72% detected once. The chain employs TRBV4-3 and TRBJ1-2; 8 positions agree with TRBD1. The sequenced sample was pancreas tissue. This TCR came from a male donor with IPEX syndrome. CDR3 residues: CASSQDWQGAFYGYTF. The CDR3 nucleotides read TGCGCCAGCAGCCAAGATTGGCAGGGGGCCTTCTATGGCTACACCTTC.